Listed here is a single TCR beta chain. Its target is not known. Other DNA sequences in this specimen translate into the identical CDR3. The sample comes from a study of cytomegalovirus exposure and HLA in healthy donors. Across the study: The study's early data release held roughly 90 million unique TCRs from HLA-typed donors.

Use of 60 Vbeta and 13 Jbeta primers characterized the PCR. Sequencing used immunoSEQ multiplex PCR; TCRdb keeps in-frame clones, though not all of them. The table includes just over 85,000 clones, roughly 70% detected once. Study-wide results and limits: TCR beta V segments were, for the most part, productive about 87% or about 30% of the time in an earlier analysis. Cytomegalovirus association was assigned to about 150 TCR beta chains.

The sequence was collected from a middle-aged man in good health and CMV-seronegative. Sequences were obtained from PBMCs.

CDR3 nucleotide sequence: TGTGCCAGCAGTTACCAGGGTCCGAACGAGCAGTACTTC. It is translated as CASSYQGPNEQYF. This chain links TRBV6-5 with TRBJ2-7, with D perhaps matching TRBD1 (5 bases). Trimming took 2 bases from V and 5 from J, leaving 10 bases between them. The CDR3 is made up of 13 amino acids. CDR1 and CDR2 from the germline V gene are MNHEY and SVGAGI.